This T cell receptor (beta chain) emerged from a study of shared clonotypes between healthy human individuals. Replicate PCRs for unsorted PBMC used about 330 ng DNA (approximately 31,000 T cell genomes). The sequenced material, unsorted PBMC DNA, was run on ten immunoSEQ deep assay plates. Assay used: immunoSEQ multiplex PCR; TCRdb lists only in-frame clones, some missing. The sample records about 470,000 clones, roughly 77% being singletons. Note on this clone: Other DNA sequences in the sample encode the same CDR3.

Germline V gene sequence: CDR1 DFQATT, CDR2 SNEGSKA (reference sequence). This CDR3 spans 11 amino acids. Trimming removed 1 base from V and 2 bases from J, with 2 bases in between. Those who donated, Caucasian adults without exception, all lived in Nashville, Tennessee. The sample comprised PBMCs. This TCR was sampled from a woman in her thirties or forties in good health. Some clones in this sample may be carry-over from other donors' samples. V usage is TRBV20-1 and J usage is TRBJ1-1; D unclear. In DNA form, the CDR3 reads TGCAGTGCTAGAGTTAACACTGAAGCTTTCTTT. As protein: CSARVNTEAFF.